This T cell receptor beta chain was observed in a study of OX40 agonist ivuxolimab in advanced cancers. Assay used: immunoSEQ multiplex PCR; TCRdb lists only in-frame clones, some missing. The sample has around 22,000 clones, more than 70% seen once. Trimming at V came to 1 base and at J to 7 bases, leaving 4 bases not matched to a gene. The germline V gene has CDR1 SGHTA and CDR2 FQGNSA. The CDR3 spans 15 residues. This specimen was CD4+ or CD8+ T cells sorted from blood, taken in a trial of the OX40 agonist ivuxolimab. This TCR came from an adult with an advanced solid tumor such as melanoma, head and neck, liver or kidney cancer. The rearrangement links TRBV7-2 to TRBJ2-2; 9 bases map to TRBD2. The CDR3, as DNA: TGTGCCAGCAGCTTAGGGCTAGCGGGGATCGGGGAGCTGTTTTTT. It translates to CASSLGLAGIGELFF.